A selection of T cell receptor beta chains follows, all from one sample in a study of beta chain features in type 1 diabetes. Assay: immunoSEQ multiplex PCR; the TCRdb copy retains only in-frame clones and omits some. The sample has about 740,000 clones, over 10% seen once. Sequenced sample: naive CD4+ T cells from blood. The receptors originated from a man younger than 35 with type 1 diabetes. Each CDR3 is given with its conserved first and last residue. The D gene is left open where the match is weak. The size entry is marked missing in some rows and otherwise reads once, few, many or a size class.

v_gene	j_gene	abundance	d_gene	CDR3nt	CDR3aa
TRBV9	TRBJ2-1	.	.	TGTGCCAGCAGCGGAGGGACGTACTCCTACAATGAGCAGTTCTTC	CASSGGTYSYNEQFF
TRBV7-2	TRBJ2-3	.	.	TGTGCCAGCAGCCGTACGGGGGGCGGAGATACGCAGTATTTT	CASSRTGGGDTQYF
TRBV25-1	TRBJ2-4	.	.	TGTGCCAGCAGTGAAGGGGGGGCAGGGCCGCGGTACTTC	CASSEGGAGPRYF
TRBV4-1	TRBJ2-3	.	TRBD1	TGCGCCAGCAGCCGCATAAGAGTCCAGGGGGTTGCAGATACGCAGTATTTT	CASSRIRVQGVADTQYF
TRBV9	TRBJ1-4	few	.	TGTGCCAGCAGCGCTTCCGCCGGGGGGAGACTCGATGAAAAACTGTTTTTT	CASSASAGGRLDEKLFF
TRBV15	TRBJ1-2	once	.	TGTGCCACCACCCGGTCGGGGGCTTTTGGCTACACCTTC	CATTRSGAFGYTF
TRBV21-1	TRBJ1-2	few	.	TGTGCCAGCAGCGTACCCCCAGGGGAAGATGGCTACACCTTC	CASSVPPGEDGYTF
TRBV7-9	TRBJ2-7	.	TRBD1	TGTGCCAGCAGCTCGACCCATGATGGGACAGGGCCCATCGAGCAGTACTTC	CASSSTHDGTGPIEQYF
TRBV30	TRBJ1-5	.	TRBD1	TGTGCCTGGAGTGTACGGGACAGCTATCAGCCCCAGCATTTT	CAWSVRDSYQPQHF
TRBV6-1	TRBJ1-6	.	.	TGTGCCAGCATAACCTGGGGAATTTCACCCCTCCACTTT	CASITWGISPLHF
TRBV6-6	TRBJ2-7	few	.	TGTGCCAGCAGTTCTTTGGGGAGTAGCTCCTACGAGCAGTACTTC	CASSSLGSSSYEQYF
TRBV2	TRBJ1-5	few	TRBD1	TGTGCCAGCAGTGCACAGGGGAGCAATCAGCCCCAGCATTTT	CASSAQGSNQPQHF
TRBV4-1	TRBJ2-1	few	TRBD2	TGCGCCAGCAGCCAGCTAGCGGGGGGGCCCAATGAGCAGTTCTTC	CASSQLAGGPNEQFF
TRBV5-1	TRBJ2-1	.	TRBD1	TGCGCCAGCAGCCCACCACAGGGGACCGAGCAGTTCTTC	CASSPPQGTEQFF
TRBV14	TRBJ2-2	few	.	TGTGCCAGCAGCCAAACTTCAGGGAACACCGGGGAGCTGTTTTTT	CASSQTSGNTGELFF
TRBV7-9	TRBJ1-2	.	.	TGTGCCAGCAGCCTGACTAGGACGGGTGGCTACACCTTC	CASSLTRTGGYTF
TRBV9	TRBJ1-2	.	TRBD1	TGTGCCAGCAGGGCGGATGGGGACAGGGTCTATGGCTACACCTTC	CASRADGDRVYGYTF
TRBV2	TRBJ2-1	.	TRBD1	TGTGCCAGCAGTACGGGACAGGGGGACAGTGAGCAGTTCTTC	CASSTGQGDSEQFF